These 20 T cell receptor beta chains were all obtained from the same sample, sequenced in a study of metastatic and nonmetastatic thyroid tumors. Using MiXCR, TCRdb reanalyzed the PCR reads. The repertoire has 19,000 or so clones, around 28% of them found once; the top ten carry approximately 21%. There were no patients who had received any treatment before thyroid surgery. Sequencing was performed on blood. These receptors were taken from a female donor with papillary thyroid cancer or a benign thyroid nodule (not recorded which). Some clones in this sample may be carry-over from other donors' samples.

This chain connects TRBV20-1 to TRBJ1-5, with D hard to call. Germline CDR1 is DFQATT and CDR2 is SNEGSKA (reference sequence). V shed 6 bases and J shed 6 bases, with 18 bases lying between them. The CDR3 spans 14 residues. This CDR3 is CSAEIGIFRQPQHF. Here the CDR3 DNA reads TGCAGTGCAGAAATAGGGATCTTTCGTCAGCCCCAGCATTTT.

This clone has at least ten counts. This chain joins TRBV2 and TRBJ2-3; TRBD2 matches 7 bases. This CDR3 is 14 amino acids long. Germline V gives CDR1 SNHLY, CDR2 FYNNEI. V shed 7 bases and J 2 bases; nucleotides not matched to a gene: 6. The CDR3, as DNA: TGTGCCAGCACCGCGACTAGCCCCACAGATACGCAGTATTTT. Its translation is CASTATSPTDTQYF.

This clone has at least ten counts. This sequence joins TRBV15 and TRBJ2-6; no clear D. V was pared by 0 bases and J by 7 bases, with 13 bases between. Germline-derived CDR1 and CDR2 are LNHNV and YYDKDF (reference sequence). CDR3 length equals 16 residues. CDR3: CATSRDAWTGANVLTF. For the CDR3, the DNA is TGTGCCACCAGCAGAGATGCATGGACCGGCGCCAACGTCCTGACTTTC.

The rearrangement uses TRBV6-6 and TRBJ2-7; perhaps D is TRBD1 or TRBD2 (5 bases each). With 2 bases removed from V and 2 bases from J, the gap between germline ends came to 22 bases. Germline-derived CDR1 and CDR2 are MNHNY and SVGAGI (reference sequence). The CDR3 contains 18 residues. This chain's CDR3 is CASSYGWIPGRCPYEQYF. The CDR3 coding sequence is TGTGCCAGCAGTTACGGGTGGATTCCGGGACGTTGCCCCTACGAGCAGTACTTC.

This clone has just a few counts. The chain employs TRBV28 and TRBJ1-5; weak D call: TRBD1 (5 bases). The CDR3 is made up of 14 amino acids. V lost 3 bases and J 5 bases, leaving 11 bases between the germline ends. Germline loops: CDR1 MDHEN, CDR2 SYDVKM. CDR3 protein: CASSFPDRYQPQHF. CDR3 DNA: TGTGCCAGCAGTTTTCCCGACAGATATCAGCCCCAGCATTTT.

There are many counts of this clone. Being one base from a much bigger clone, this may be a read error. The chain is built from TRBV4-3 and TRBJ1-2; D unresolved. This CDR3 has 15 amino acids. Germline V gives CDR1 LGHNA, CDR2 YSLEER. The CDR3 protein is CASGQDLGGQGGYTF. The CDR3 DNA sequence: TGCGCCAGCGGCCAAGACTTGGGCGGGCAAGGAGGCTACACCTTC.

By proportion, this clone is medium-sized. The rearrangement joins TRBV19 to TRBJ2-1; D is perhaps TRBD2 (7 bases). The germline gives CDR1 LNHDA, CDR2 SQIVND (reference sequence). This CDR3 has 16 amino acids. V was shortened by 5 bases and J by 7 bases, with 21 bases between the two germline ends. This CDR3 is CASSGRGAGVMNEQFF. For the CDR3, the DNA is TGTGCCAGTAGTGGCCGGGGGGCGGGAGTAATGAATGAGCAGTTCTTC.

This clone was recorded many times. This sequence joins TRBV5-4 and TRBJ2-5, with 8 bases fitting TRBD1. This CDR3 is built from 14 residues. Germline V gives CDR1 SGHNT, CDR2 YYREEE (reference sequence). The ends lost 3 bases at V and 5 bases at J; junction bases unmatched: 6. CDR3 region: CASSWTGFAETQYF. CDR3 coding DNA: TGTGCCAGCAGCTGGACAGGGTTTGCGGAGACCCAGTACTTC.

There are many counts of this clone. This chain links TRBV25-1 with TRBJ2-1; 12 bases match TRBD2. The CDR3 is made up of 14 amino acids. Germline V gene data show CDR1 as MGHDK and CDR2 as SYGVNS. With V trimmed by 6 bases and J by 4 bases, 1 base remained unmatched. CDR3: CASSGTSGYNEQFF. In DNA form, the CDR3 reads TGTGCCAGCAGCGGGACTAGCGGGTACAATGAGCAGTTCTTC. The variable domain in full, with the rest retrieved from reference TRBV25-1 and TRBJ2-1, is EADIYQTPRYLVIGTGKKITLECSQTMGHDKMYWYQQDPGMELHLIHYSYGVNSTEKGDLSSESTVSRIRTEHFPLTLESARPSHTSQYLCASSGTSGYNEQFFGPGTRLTVL.

This clone was detected once. The chain has TRBV7-3 and TRBJ2-2; possibly TRBD1 or TRBD2 for D (5 bases each). V shed 9 bases and J shed 6 bases, with 17 bases lying between them. The CDR3 loop spans 14 amino acids. CDR1 SGHTA and CDR2 FQGTGA come from the germline V gene. This CDR3 reads CASRLTGGAGELFF. The CDR3 DNA reads TGTGCCAGTAGGTTAACAGGAGGCGCCGGGGAGCTGTTTTTT. Together with reference TRBV7-3 and TRBJ2-2, the CDR3 gives the full variable domain: GAGVSQTPSNKVTEKGKYVELRCDPISGHTALYWYRQSLGQGPEFLIYFQGTGAADDSGLPNDRFFAVRPEGSVSTLKIQRTERGDSAVYLCASRLTGGAGELFFGEGSRLTVL.

This clone was counted between two and nine times. One end of the junction is discordant with germline, which a read error may explain. The chain has TRBV6-5 and TRBJ1-1, with a weak D call TRBD1 (5 bases). CDR1 MNHEY and CDR2 SVGAGI come from the germline V gene. The CDR3 is 11 residues long. CDR3 in amino acids: CAISSPGMSFF. CDR3 DNA sequence: TGTGCCATCAGTTCTCCAGGGATGTCTTTCTTT.

By share, this clone ranks as medium-sized. The rearrangement joins TRBV7-2 to TRBJ1-6, with 8 positions matching TRBD1. Per the germline V gene, CDR1 is SGHTA and CDR2 is FQGNSA. The V segment lost 4 bases and the J segment 9 bases; nucleotides outside the gene matches: 20. The CDR3 contains 19 residues. CDR3 protein: CASSYPPTRGLRSPSPLHF. Here the CDR3 DNA reads TGTGCCAGCAGCTACCCACCGACCAGGGGGCTGAGGAGTCCTTCACCCCTCCACTTT.

In this sample, this clone turned up many times. This sequence joins TRBV28 and TRBJ2-7; no clear D gene. The V end was cut by 6 bases, the J end by 6 bases, with 12 bases between. The CDR3 spans 12 residues. Looked up from germline, CDR1 is MDHEN and CDR2 is SYDVKM. CDR3 nucleotide sequence: TGTGCCAGCAGCCCCCTCATAGGCGAGCAGTACTTC. This encodes CASSPLIGEQYF. The variable domain in full, completed from reference TRBV28 and TRBJ2-7, reads DVKVTQSSRYLVKRTGEKVFLECVQDMDHENMFWYRQDPGLGLRLIYFSYDVKMKEKGDIPEGYSVSREKKERFSLILESASTNQTSMYLCASSPLIGEQYFGPGTRLTVT.

Many counts were recorded for this clone. The chain links TRBV7-6 to TRBJ2-7; 9 nucleotides match TRBD1. Looked up from germline, CDR1 is SGHVS and CDR2 is FNYEAQ. V lost 5 bases to trimming and J lost 4 bases; unmatched junction nucleotides: 9. This CDR3 is 15 amino acids long. In nucleotides, the CDR3 is TGTGCCAGCAGCCTCGGACAGGGGACTCTTTACGAGCAGTACTTC. Encoded protein: CASSLGQGTLYEQYF.

This clone occurred many times. The gene calls are TRBV7-9 and TRBJ2-7; D may be TRBD1 (5 bases). Germline CDR1 SEHNR, CDR2 FQNEAQ (reference sequence). Between the trimmed V and J ends, which lost 5 bases and 6 bases, there was a span of 17 bases. This CDR3 has 14 residues. The CDR3 loop reads CASSRTRIVGEQYF. The CDR3 DNA follows: TGTGCCAGCAGCCGGACAAGGATAGTAGGCGAGCAGTACTTC.

This clone ranks as medium-sized. V and J are TRBV9 and TRBJ2-6, with 10 positions matching TRBD1. After removal of 2 bases from V and 1 base from J, the junction contained 6 bases not matched to a gene. The germline gives CDR1 SGDLS, CDR2 YYNGEE. The CDR3 length is 18 residues. CDR3 nucleotides: TGTGCCAGCAGCGTGGGACAGGGGCTGAGATCTGGGGCCAACGTCCTGACTTTC. Translation: CASSVGQGLRSGANVLTF.

Comment on this clone: One junction end does not reproduce the germline sequence, and a read error may be involved. The chain employs TRBV19 and TRBJ1-1; a possible D gene is TRBD1 (5 bases). Per germline, CDR1 LNHDA and CDR2 SQIVND (reference sequence). The CDR3 has 14 amino acids. The DNA of the CDR3 is TGTGCAAGTAGTAGGCGGGACGGAAACACTCAAGCTTTCTTT. Translating it yields CASSRRDGNTQAFF.

The V call is TRBV18, the J call TRBJ1-4, with 10 bases identical to TRBD1. J gave up 0 bases and V 8 bases, and 6 bases lay outside the gene matches. Germline loops: CDR1 KGHSH, CDR2 LQKENI. The CDR3 consists of 16 residues. In DNA, the CDR3 is TGTGCCAGCACAGACGGACAGGGGGCAACTAATGAAAAACTGTTTTTT. This gives the protein CASTDGQGATNEKLFF.

CDR3 in amino acids: CASSPRSGTVNTEAFF. The CDR3 DNA sequence: TGTGCCAGCAGCCCTAGAAGCGGGACGGTGAACACTGAAGCTTTCTTT. The chain joins TRBV11-1 to TRBJ1-1; maybe TRBD1 (5 bases). There are 16 residues in the CDR3. The V end was cut by 5 bases, the J end by 0 bases, with 16 bases between. Germline CDR1 is SGHAT and CDR2 is FQDESV (reference sequence).

This clone was observed many times. The CDR3 is CSAWSGMTYNEQFF. The CDR3 DNA sequence: TGCAGTGCCTGGAGCGGGATGACCTACAATGAGCAGTTCTTC. This chain links TRBV20-1 with TRBJ2-1; 7 bases match TRBD2. Trimming removed 6 bases from V and 2 bases from J; junction bases left unmatched: 7. The CDR3 loop spans 14 amino acids. Looked up from germline, CDR1 is DFQATT and CDR2 is SNEGSKA (reference sequence).